The 23 T cell receptor beta chains in this list originate from one sample, sequenced in a study of T cells after yellow fever vaccination. TCRdb re-called the 5' RACE reads with MiXCR, one entry per CDR3 protein. The top ten hold 24% of the sample, which has roughly 48,000 distinct CDR3 sequences, 5% to 8.5% seen once. Sequenced here: CD8+ T cells not binding an NS4B(214-222) dextramer, sorted from PBMCs, sampled around 45 days after the first yellow fever vaccination. Source of these receptors: a man aged 18 to 30 who received the YFV17D yellow fever vaccine.

The rearrangement links TRBV2 to TRBJ2-1; 7 bases are a match to TRBD1. From germline, CDR1 is SNHLY and CDR2 FYNNEI. This CDR3 has 17 amino acids. The ends lost 1 base at V and 9 bases at J; junction bases unmatched: 15. The DNA of the CDR3 is TGTGCCAGCAGTGAAGGGGCATGGCAGGGGGAAGGTGGTGAGCAGTTCTTC. Its protein product is CASSEGAWQGEGGEQFF.

In its sample, this clonotype was seen many times. The rearrangement uses TRBV28 and TRBJ2-7, with no clear D. V was cut by 7 bases and J by 1 base, with 2 bases left in between. The CDR3 has 10 residues. Germline CDR1 reads MDHEN; CDR2 reads SYDVKM. The CDR3 region is CASKSYEQYV. CDR3 sequence (DNA): TGTGCCAGCAAATCCTACGAGCAGTACGTC.

This chain uses TRBV10-2 with TRBJ2-3, with D possibly being TRBD2 (5 bases). The V gene lost 5 bases and the J gene lost 3 bases, with 9 bases spanning the gap. This CDR3 contains 13 residues. Germline CDR1 and CDR2: WSHSY and SAAADI. The CDR3 is CASSTRATDTQYF. The CDR3 DNA reads as TGCGCCAGCAGTACTAGGGCAACAGATACGCAGTATTTT.

This clonotype has at least ten counts. The rearrangement links TRBV12-3 or TRBV12-4 to TRBJ2-3; no clear D. V was trimmed by 10 bases and J by 5 bases, leaving 16 bases between them. The CDR3 runs to 13 residues. The CDR3 protein is CAIGPKSGDTQYF. CDR3 DNA: TGTGCCATCGGACCGAAGTCAGGAGATACGCAGTATTTT.

This chain links TRBV20-1 with TRBJ1-1; D unclear. CDR1 DFQATT and CDR2 SNEGSKA come from the germline V gene (reference sequence). CDR3 length: 13 residues. Between the trimmed V and J ends, which lost 5 bases and 0 bases, there was a span of 10 bases. CDR3 in amino acids: CSACNYMNTEAFF. CDR3 sequence (DNA): TGCAGTGCTTGCAACTACATGAACACTGAAGCTTTCTTT.

This clonotype was seen many times. The CDR3 DNA reads TGCGCCAGCAGCCAAGATCCGGGATTTACCAAAAACATTCAGTACTTC. Translation: CASSQDPGFTKNIQYF. The genes are TRBV4-3 and TRBJ2-4, with a weak D call TRBD2 (5 bases). The CDR3 spans 16 residues. The V gene lost 0 bases and the J gene lost 2 bases, with 11 bases spanning the gap. Per the germline V gene, CDR1 is LGHNA and CDR2 is YSLEER.

This clonotype was counted many times. V is TRBV6-2 or TRBV6-3 and J is TRBJ1-5; D is uncertain. The germline gives CDR1 MNHEY, CDR2 SVGEGT. V lost 5 bases and J 4 bases, leaving 9 bases between the germline ends. The CDR3 consists of 13 residues. The CDR3 DNA is TGTGCCAGCAGTCTGCGGGGAAATCAGCCCCAGCATTTT. This codes for CASSLRGNQPQHF.

The table lists this clonotype with many counts. V and J are TRBV7-3 and TRBJ2-3, with 8 bases identical to TRBD2. Germline V lookup: CDR1 SGHTA, CDR2 FQGTGA. The CDR3 runs to 15 residues. V was pared by 1 base and J by 6 bases, with 6 bases of the junction left unmatched. The CDR3 loop is CASSLIRGGKDTQYF. The CDR3 bases are TGTGCCAGCAGCTTAATCCGGGGGGGCAAGGATACGCAGTATTTT.

This clonotype has at least ten counts. The chain carries TRBV27 and TRBJ1-2; a possible D gene is TRBD1 (6 bases). V was clipped by 5 bases and J by 8 bases, with 15 bases between them. The CDR3 runs 13 residues. Germline CDR1 and CDR2: MNHEY and SMNVEV (reference sequence). CDR3 nucleotides: TGTGCCAGCAGTACAGGGTCGGGGTTCGGCTACACCTTC. It yields the protein CASSTGSGFGYTF.

Note on this clonotype: Compared with germline, one end of the junction differs, possibly owing to a read error. This chain joins TRBV10-3 and TRBJ1-2; D remains unclear. CDR1 is ENHRY, CDR2 SYGVKD, per germline. The CDR3 is 14 residues long. CDR3 sequence reads: CAIKGGIANYRYTF. CDR3 nucleotides: TGTGCCATCAAGGGCGGTATTGCTAACTATCGCTACACCTTC.

This clonotype was detected a few times. The chain joins TRBV18 to TRBJ2-4, with no clear D. With 4 bases removed from V and 7 bases from J, the gap between germline ends came to 17 bases. In germline, CDR1 is KGHSH, CDR2 LQKENI. CDR3 length equals 15 residues. CDR3 sequence: CASSRNLSSYNIQYF. The CDR3 DNA is TGTGCCAGCTCACGAAATTTATCATCCTATAACATTCAGTACTTC. The full variable domain, rest sourced from reference TRBV18 and TRBJ2-4, is NAGVMQNPRHLVRRRGQEARLRCSPMKGHSHVYWYRQLPEEGLKFMVYLQKENIIDESGMPKERFSAEFPKEGPSILRIQQVVRGDSAAYFCASSRNLSSYNIQYFGAGTRLSVL.

This clonotype came up many times. The rearrangement links TRBV13 to TRBJ1-1; D unresolved. V was trimmed by 4 bases and J by 0 bases, leaving 6 bases between them. The CDR3 sequence is 13 residues long. Germline V gene lookup returns CDR1 PRHDT and CDR2 FYEKMQ (reference sequence). The CDR3 loop is CASSSIMNTEAFF. DNA of the CDR3: TGTGCCAGCAGCTCCATAATGAACACTGAAGCTTTCTTT.

This chain links TRBV6-2 or TRBV6-3 with TRBJ2-5; D is unclear. This CDR3 spans 15 amino acids. From germline, CDR1 is MNHEY and CDR2 SVGEGT. Trimming removed 7 bases at V and 5 bases at J, with 20 bases between. DNA for the CDR3: TGTGCCAGCACCCCTCTGGTCGGGCGCAGGGAGACCCAGTACTTC. This codes for CASTPLVGRRETQYF.

The chain uses TRBV4-3 and TRBJ1-6; D not certain. Germline loops: CDR1 LGHNA, CDR2 YSLEER. The V end lost 1 base, the J end lost 7 bases, and 20 bases lay between the germline ends. The CDR3 runs to 18 residues. In DNA form, the CDR3 reads TGCGCCAGCAGCCAAGGCGTCGGTAGGCCAGAGAGAAATTCACCCCTCCACTTT. As protein: CASSQGVGRPERNSPLHF.

This clonotype was seen many times. The genes are TRBV24-1 and TRBJ2-1; 7 bases are a match to TRBD1. This CDR3 has 13 residues. Trimming cost V 8 bases and J 5 bases; bases outside gene matches: 5. Germline CDR1 KGHDR, CDR2 SFDVKD. The CDR3: CATKQGSNNEQFF. CDR3 coding DNA: TGTGCCACCAAACAGGGGTCCAACAATGAGCAGTTCTTC.

This clonotype was recorded many times. The J gene is TRBJ2-5, the V gene TRBV6-5, with D hard to call. Germline CDR1 is MNHEY and CDR2 is SVGAGI. CDR3 length: 14 residues. V lost 3 bases, J lost 0 bases, and 8 bases lay in between. The CDR3 region is CASSYGPNQETQYF. The DNA of the CDR3 is TGTGCCAGCAGTTATGGCCCCAACCAAGAGACCCAGTACTTC.

The table lists this clonotype with many counts. The V call is TRBV19, the J call TRBJ2-7; D might be TRBD2 (6 bases). The CDR3 is made up of 16 amino acids. Germline loops: CDR1 LNHDA, CDR2 SQIVND (reference sequence). Deletions cut 3 bases from V and 2 bases from J, with 17 bases between. Here the CDR3 DNA reads TGTGCCAGTAGTATTGCGTTGGGGCGGGGAACCTACGAGCAGTACTTC. This gives the protein CASSIALGRGTYEQYF.

This clonotype was detected a few times. The rearrangement joins TRBV5-1 to TRBJ2-5; TRBD2 matches at 10 bases. Germline V CDR1 and CDR2: SGHRS, YFSETQ. The CDR3 contains 15 residues. V was pared by 0 bases and J by 3 bases, with 2 bases of the junction left unmatched. This CDR3 reads CASSLELAGKETQYF. As DNA, the CDR3 is TGCGCCAGCAGCTTGGAACTAGCGGGGAAAGAGACCCAGTACTTC.

This clonotype was observed many times. The chain combines TRBV2 with TRBJ1-1; D gene unclear. Trimming stripped 4 bases from V and 5 bases from J, with 11 bases between. Germline V lookup: CDR1 SNHLY, CDR2 FYNNEI. The CDR3 length is 13 residues. The CDR3 here is CASSVGLRTEAFF. The CDR3 bases are TGTGCCAGCAGTGTTGGGTTGAGGACTGAAGCTTTCTTT.

This chain links TRBV9 with TRBJ2-7, with TRBD2 as a possible D gene (6 bases). V lost 0 bases and J 2 bases, leaving 15 bases between the germline ends. The CDR3 has 16 residues. Germline assignment: CDR1 SGDLS and CDR2 YYNGEE. CDR3 DNA: TGTGCCAGCAGCGTAGACGATGGTGCGGGGACCTACGAGCAGTACTTC. Encoded protein: CASSVDDGAGTYEQYF.

This clonotype was recorded many times. The chain's CDR3 is CASSDSWGSEQFF. The CDR3 DNA reads TGTGCCAGCAGTGACTCCTGGGGGTCTGAGCAGTTCTTC. This chain connects TRBV6-4 to TRBJ2-1; either TRBD1 or TRBD2 may supply D (5 bases each). Trimming took off 0 bases at V and 9 bases at J, with 9 bases between the two ends. This CDR3 region has 13 residues. Germline values: CDR1 MRHNA, CDR2 SNTAGT.

This clonotype has ten or more counts. The gene calls are TRBV29-1 and TRBJ1-1, with TRBD1 identical over 7 bases. Unmatched junction bases numbered 10, after V lost 6 bases and J lost 6 bases. Germline V gives CDR1 SQVTM, CDR2 ANQGSEA. This CDR3 is 13 amino acids long. CDR3 coding DNA: TGCAGCGTCTTGACAGGGCCGGGGGCTGAAGCTTTCTTT. This encodes CSVLTGPGAEAFF.

The chain links TRBV28 to TRBJ2-7; D is possibly TRBD1 (5 bases). This CDR3 contains 12 residues. Germline V gives CDR1 MDHEN, CDR2 SYDVKM. Trimming took 6 bases from V and 3 from J, leaving 9 bases between them. CDR3 DNA: TGTGCCAGCAGATCCGACAGCTACGAGCAGTACTTC. The encoded protein is CASRSDSYEQYF.